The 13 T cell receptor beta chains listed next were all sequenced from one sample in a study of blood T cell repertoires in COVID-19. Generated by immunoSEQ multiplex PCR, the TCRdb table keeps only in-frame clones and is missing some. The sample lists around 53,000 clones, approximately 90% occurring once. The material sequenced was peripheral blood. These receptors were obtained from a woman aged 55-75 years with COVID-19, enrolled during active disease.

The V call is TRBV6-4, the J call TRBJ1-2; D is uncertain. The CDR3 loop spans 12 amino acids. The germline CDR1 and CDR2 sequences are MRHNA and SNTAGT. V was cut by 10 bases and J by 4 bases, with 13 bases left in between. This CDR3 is CATMNNGYGYTF. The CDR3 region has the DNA TGTGCCACCATGAATAACGGCTATGGCTACACCTTC.

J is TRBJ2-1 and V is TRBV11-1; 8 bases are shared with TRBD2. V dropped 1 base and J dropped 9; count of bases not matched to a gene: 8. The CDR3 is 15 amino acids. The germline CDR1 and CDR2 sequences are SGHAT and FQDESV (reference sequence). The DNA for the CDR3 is TGTGCCAGCAGCTTAGTTTCTGGACTAGCAGCTGAGCAGTTCTTC. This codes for CASSLVSGLAAEQFF.

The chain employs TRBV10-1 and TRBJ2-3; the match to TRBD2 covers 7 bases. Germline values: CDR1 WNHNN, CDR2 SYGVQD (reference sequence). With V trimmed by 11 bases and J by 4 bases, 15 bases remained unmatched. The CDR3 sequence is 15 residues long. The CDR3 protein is CASPGRRESSDTQYF. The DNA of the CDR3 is TGCGCCTCACCTGGGAGGCGGGAGAGTTCAGATACGCAGTATTTT.

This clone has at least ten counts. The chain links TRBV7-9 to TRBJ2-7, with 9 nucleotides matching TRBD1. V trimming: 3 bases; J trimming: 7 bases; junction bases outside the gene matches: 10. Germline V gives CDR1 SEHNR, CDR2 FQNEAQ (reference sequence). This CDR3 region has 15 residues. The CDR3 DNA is TGTGCCAGCAGCTTTTCCGGGACAGGGTCATCTGAGCAGTACTTC. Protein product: CASSFSGTGSSEQYF.

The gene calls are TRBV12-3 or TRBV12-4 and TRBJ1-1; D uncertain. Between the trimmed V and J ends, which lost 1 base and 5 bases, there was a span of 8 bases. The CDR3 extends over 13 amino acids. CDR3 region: CASSLGAPTEAFF. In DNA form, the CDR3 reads TGTGCCAGCAGTTTAGGGGCTCCTACTGAAGCTTTCTTT.

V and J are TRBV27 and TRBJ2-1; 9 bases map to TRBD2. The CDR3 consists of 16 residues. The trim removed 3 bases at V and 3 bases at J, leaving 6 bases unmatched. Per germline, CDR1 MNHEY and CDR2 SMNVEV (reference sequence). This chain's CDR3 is CASSLVAGAFYNEQFF. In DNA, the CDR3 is TGTGCCAGCAGTTTGGTAGCGGGGGCATTCTACAATGAGCAGTTCTTC.

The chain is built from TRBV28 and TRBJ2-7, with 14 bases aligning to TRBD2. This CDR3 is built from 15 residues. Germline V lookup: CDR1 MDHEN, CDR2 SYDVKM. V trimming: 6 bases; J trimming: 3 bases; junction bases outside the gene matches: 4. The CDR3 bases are TGTGCCAGCAGGGTGACTAGCGGGAGGGTCTACGAGCAGTACTTC. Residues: CASRVTSGRVYEQYF.

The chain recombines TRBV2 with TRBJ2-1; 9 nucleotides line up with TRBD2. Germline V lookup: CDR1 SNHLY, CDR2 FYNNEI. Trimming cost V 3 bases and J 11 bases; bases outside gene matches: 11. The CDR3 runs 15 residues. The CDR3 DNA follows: TGTGCCAGCAGTGACTTGGGCGGGAGGGCCCCAAAGCAGTTCTTC. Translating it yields CASSDLGGRAPKQFF.

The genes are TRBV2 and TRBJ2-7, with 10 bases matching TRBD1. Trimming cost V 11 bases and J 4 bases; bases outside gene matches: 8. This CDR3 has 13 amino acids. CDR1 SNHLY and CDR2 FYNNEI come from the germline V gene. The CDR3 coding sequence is TGTGCCGGGACAGGGGTCGGGGCATACGAGCAGTACTTC. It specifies CAGTGVGAYEQYF.

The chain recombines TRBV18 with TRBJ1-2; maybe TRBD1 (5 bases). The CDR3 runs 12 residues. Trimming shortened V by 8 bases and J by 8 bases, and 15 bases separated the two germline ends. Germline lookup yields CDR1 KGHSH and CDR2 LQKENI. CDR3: CASNGGIGGYTF. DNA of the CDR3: TGTGCCAGCAATGGGGGGATCGGCGGCTACACCTTC.

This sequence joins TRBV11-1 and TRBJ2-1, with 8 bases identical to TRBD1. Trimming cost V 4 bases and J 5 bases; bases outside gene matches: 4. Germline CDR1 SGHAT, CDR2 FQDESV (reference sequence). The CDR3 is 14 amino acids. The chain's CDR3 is CASSSDRVNNEQFF. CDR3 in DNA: TGTGCCAGCAGCTCGGACAGGGTAAACAATGAGCAGTTCTTC.

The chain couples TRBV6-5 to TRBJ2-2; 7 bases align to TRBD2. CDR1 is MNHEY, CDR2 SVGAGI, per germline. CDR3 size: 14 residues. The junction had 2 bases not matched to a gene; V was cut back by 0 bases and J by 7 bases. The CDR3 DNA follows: TGTGCCAGCAGTTACTCTTCGGGGGGCGGGGAGCTGTTTTTT. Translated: CASSYSSGGGELFF.

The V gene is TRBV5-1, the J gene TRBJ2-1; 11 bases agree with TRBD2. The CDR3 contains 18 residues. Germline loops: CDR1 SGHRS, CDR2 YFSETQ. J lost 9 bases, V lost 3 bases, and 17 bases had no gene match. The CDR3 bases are TGCGCCAGCAGCTCGGGACTAGCGGCCCTCCCCACACACGGTGAGCAGTTCTTC. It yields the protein CASSSGLAALPTHGEQFF.